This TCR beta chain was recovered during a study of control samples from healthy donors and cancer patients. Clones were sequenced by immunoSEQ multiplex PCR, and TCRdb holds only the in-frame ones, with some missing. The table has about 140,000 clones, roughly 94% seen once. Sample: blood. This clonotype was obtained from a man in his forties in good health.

Here the CDR3 reads CSVGEGGYTF. In nucleotides, the CDR3 is TGCAGCGTAGGGGAGGGCGGCTACACCTTC. V usage is TRBV29-1 and J usage is TRBJ1-2; D might be TRBD1 (5 bases). CDR3 length: 10 residues. The V and J ends lost 6 bases and 8 bases respectively, with 10 bases between them. The germline CDR1 and CDR2 sequences are SQVTM and ANQGSEA.